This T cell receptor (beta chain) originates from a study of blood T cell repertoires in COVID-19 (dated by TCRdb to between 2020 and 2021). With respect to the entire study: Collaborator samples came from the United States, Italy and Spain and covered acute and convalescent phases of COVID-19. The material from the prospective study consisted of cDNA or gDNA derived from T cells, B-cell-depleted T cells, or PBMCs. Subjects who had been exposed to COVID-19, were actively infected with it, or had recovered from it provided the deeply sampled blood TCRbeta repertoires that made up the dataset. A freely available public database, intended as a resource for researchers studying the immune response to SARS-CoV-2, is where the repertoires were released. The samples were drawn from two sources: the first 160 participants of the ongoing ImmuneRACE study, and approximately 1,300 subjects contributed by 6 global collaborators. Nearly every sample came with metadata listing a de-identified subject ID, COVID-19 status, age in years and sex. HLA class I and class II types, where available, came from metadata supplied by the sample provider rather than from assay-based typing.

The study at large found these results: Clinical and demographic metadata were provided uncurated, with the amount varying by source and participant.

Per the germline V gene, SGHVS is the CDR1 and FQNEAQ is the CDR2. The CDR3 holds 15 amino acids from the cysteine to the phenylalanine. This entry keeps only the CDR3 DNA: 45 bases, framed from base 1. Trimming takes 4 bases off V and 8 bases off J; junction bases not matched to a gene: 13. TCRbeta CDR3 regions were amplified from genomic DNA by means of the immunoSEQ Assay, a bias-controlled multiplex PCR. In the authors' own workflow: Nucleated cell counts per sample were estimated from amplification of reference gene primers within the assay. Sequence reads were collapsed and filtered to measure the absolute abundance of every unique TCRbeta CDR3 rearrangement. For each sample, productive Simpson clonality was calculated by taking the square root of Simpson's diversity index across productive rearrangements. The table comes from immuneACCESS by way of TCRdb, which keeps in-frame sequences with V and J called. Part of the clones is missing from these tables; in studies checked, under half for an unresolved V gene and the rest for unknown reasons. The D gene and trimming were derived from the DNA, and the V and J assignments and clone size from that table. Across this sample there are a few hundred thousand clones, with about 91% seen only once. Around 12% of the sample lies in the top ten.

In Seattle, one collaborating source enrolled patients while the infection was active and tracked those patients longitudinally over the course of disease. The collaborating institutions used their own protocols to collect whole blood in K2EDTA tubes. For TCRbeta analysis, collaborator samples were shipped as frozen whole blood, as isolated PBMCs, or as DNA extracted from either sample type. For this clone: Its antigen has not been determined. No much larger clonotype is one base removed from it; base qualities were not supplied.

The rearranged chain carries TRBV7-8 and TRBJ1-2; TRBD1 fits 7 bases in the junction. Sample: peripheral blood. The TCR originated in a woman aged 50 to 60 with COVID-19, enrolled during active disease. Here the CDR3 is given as CASSYDRAVLIGYTF. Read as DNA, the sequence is TGTGCCAGCAGCTACGACAGGGCCGTACTTATAGGCTACACCTTC.